These T cell receptor beta chains were read from a single sample in a study of blood T cell repertoires in COVID-19. The repertoire was sequenced with immunoSEQ multiplex PCR; TCRdb's copy has only in-frame clones and lacks some. The sample lists about 150,000 clones; more than 80% were seen once. The sample was peripheral blood. These receptor sequences come from a man between 65 and 85 years old with acute or convalescent COVID-19. The CDR3 runs from the conserved cysteine through the conserved F or W. D genes are given only for firm matches. Clone size, where shown, is once, few, many, or a class for clones that have expanded.

v_gene	d_gene	j_gene	abundance	CDR3aa	CDR3nt
TRBV9	TRBD2	TRBJ2-3	.	CASSARTSGGALGFADTQYF	TGTGCCAGCAGCGCCCGGACTAGCGGGGGGGCCCTAGGGTTCGCAGATACGCAGTATTTT
TRBV7-2	TRBD2	TRBJ2-5	.	CASSPGGTSWVTTTQYF	TGTGCCAGCAGCCCCGGTGGGACTAGCTGGGTAACCACGACCCAGTACTTC
TRBV10-3	TRBD2	TRBJ2-3	few	CAISPRLAGTTDTQYF	TGTGCCATCAGTCCCCGACTAGCGGGGACCACAGATACGCAGTATTTT
TRBV30	TRBD2	TRBJ2-7	.	CAWSVLGTGGGQYF	TGTGCCTGGAGTGTACTGGGGACGGGCGGGGGGCAGTACTTC
TRBV4-2	TRBD2	TRBJ2-5	few	CASSQGYGTTPLAQYF	TGTGCCAGCAGCCAAGGATACGGGACTACTCCTCTGGCCCAGTACTTC
TRBV15	.	TRBJ2-5	.	CATSRGQSQETQYF	TGTGCCACCAGCAGGGGGCAATCACAAGAGACCCAGTACTTC
TRBV2	.	TRBJ1-3	few	CASSDPFDGGNTIYF	TGTGCCAGCAGTGACCCCTTTGACGGGGGAAACACCATATATTTT
TRBV11-2	.	TRBJ2-1	.	CASSEYNEQFF	TGTGCCAGCAGCGAGTACAATGAGCAGTTCTTC
TRBV5-1	.	TRBJ1-1	once	CASSLLQGRPEAFF	TGCGCCAGCAGCTTGCTGCAGGGCCGACCTGAAGCTTTCTTT
TRBV6-5	.	TRBJ1-1	.	CASSRGNTEAFF	TGTGCCAGCAGTCGGGGGAACACTGAAGCTTTCTTT
TRBV19	.	TRBJ1-4	.	CASSIEVGAFNEKLFF	TGTGCCAGTAGTATAGAGGTTGGGGCCTTCAATGAAAAACTGTTTTTT
TRBV19	.	TRBJ1-2	once	CASSPREGGGAYGYTF	TGTGCCAGTAGTCCCCGGGAAGGGGGGGGAGCCTATGGCTACACCTTC
TRBV5-6	.	TRBJ1-1	.	CASSLGQPTEAFF	TGTGCCAGCAGCCTGGGACAACCCACTGAAGCTTTCTTT
TRBV3-1/TRBV3-2	TRBD2	TRBJ2-5	.	CASSQDVTSGAGTQYF	TGTGCCAGCAGCCAAGATGTTACTAGCGGTGCGGGGACCCAGTACTTC
TRBV3-1/TRBV3-2	TRBD2	TRBJ2-7	few	CASSPPPFSGETYEQYF	TGTGCCAGCAGCCCGCCCCCTTTTAGCGGGGAGACCTACGAGCAGTACTTC
TRBV25-1	TRBD1	TRBJ1-1	.	CASSRQGITEAFF	TGTGCCAGCAGTAGACAGGGTATTACTGAAGCTTTCTTT
TRBV5-1	.	TRBJ2-5	.	CASSLDLAMETQYF	TGCGCCAGCAGCTTGGACCTAGCGATGGAGACCCAGTACTTC
TRBV5-1	TRBD1	TRBJ1-4	.	CASSLTGTGYEKLFF	TGCGCCAGCAGCTTGACCGGGACAGGGTATGAAAAACTGTTTTTT
TRBV10-3	.	TRBJ1-2	.	CAISESIAGANYGYTF	TGTGCCATCAGTGAGTCGATCGCAGGGGCTAACTATGGCTACACCTTC
TRBV2	TRBD1	TRBJ1-2	.	CASRGTVGDGYTF	TGTGCCAGCAGGGGGACAGTCGGCGATGGCTACACCTTC
TRBV4-1	.	TRBJ1-2	.	CASSQVISVRGARGYTF	TGCGCCAGCAGCCAAGTAATTTCGGTGCGGGGGGCGCGTGGCTACACCTTC
TRBV9	.	TRBJ2-7	.	CASSVGDQGYEQYF	TGTGCCAGCAGCGTAGGTGACCAGGGTTACGAGCAGTACTTC
TRBV2	.	TRBJ1-4	.	CASSERQADEKLFF	TGTGCCAGCAGCGAACGACAGGCGGATGAAAAACTGTTTTTT
TRBV7-9	TRBD1	TRBJ1-2	.	CASSYRTGGEGYTF	TGTGCCAGCAGCTACCGGACAGGGGGCGAGGGCTACACCTTC
TRBV6-5	TRBD1	TRBJ1-6	.	CASSYSDRFGSPLHF	TGTGCCAGCAGTTACTCGGACAGGTTCGGGTCACCCCTCCACTTT
TRBV28	TRBD1	TRBJ1-6	.	CASRPGQGVSSPLHF	TGTGCCAGCAGGCCAGGACAGGGAGTATCTTCACCCCTCCACTTT